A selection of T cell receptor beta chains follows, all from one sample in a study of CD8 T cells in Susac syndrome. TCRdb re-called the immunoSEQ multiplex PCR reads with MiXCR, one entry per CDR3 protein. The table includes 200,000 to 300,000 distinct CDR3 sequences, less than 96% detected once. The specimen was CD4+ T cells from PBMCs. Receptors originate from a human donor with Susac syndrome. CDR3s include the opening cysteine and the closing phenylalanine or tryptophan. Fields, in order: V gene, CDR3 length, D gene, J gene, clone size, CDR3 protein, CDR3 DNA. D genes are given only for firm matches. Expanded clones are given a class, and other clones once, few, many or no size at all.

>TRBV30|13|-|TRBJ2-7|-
CAWHLASGYEQYF
TGTGCCTGGCACCTAGCGTCCGGATACGAGCAGTACTTC
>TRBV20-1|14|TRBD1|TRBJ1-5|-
CSARDVQGDQPQHF
TGCAGTGCTAGAGATGTGCAGGGGGATCAGCCCCAGCATTTT
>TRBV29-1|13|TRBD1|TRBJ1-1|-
CSVSRGEGTEAFF
TGCAGCGTTTCCAGGGGGGAGGGCACTGAAGCTTTCTTT
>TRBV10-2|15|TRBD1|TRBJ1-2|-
CASREQGSWNYGYTF
TGCGCCAGCAGGGAACAGGGGAGTTGGAACTATGGCTACACCTTC
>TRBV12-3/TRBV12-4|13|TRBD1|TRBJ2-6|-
CATGTGRNLVLTF
TGTGCCACCGGGACAGGGAGAAATCTGGTCCTGACTTTC
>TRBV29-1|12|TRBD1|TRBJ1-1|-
CSVGRGPAEAFF
TGCAGCGTTGGAAGGGGGCCAGCTGAAGCTTTCTTT
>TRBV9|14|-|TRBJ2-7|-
CASSRAGSSYEQYF
TGTGCCAGCAGTCGGGCGGGAAGCTCCTACGAGCAGTACTTC
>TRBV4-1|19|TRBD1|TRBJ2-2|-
CASSQDRHGTAKNTGELFF
TGCGCCAGCAGCCAAGATAGGCACGGGACAGCAAAGAACACCGGGGAGCTGTTTTTT
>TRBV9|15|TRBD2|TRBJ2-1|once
CASSVAQRGHNEQFF
TGTGCCAGCAGCGTAGCCCAGCGGGGTCACAATGAGCAGTTCTTC
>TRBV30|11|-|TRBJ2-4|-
CAWSPRNIQYF
TGTGCCTGGAGCCCTAGAAACATTCAGTACTTC
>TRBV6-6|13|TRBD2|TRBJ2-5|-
CASILAGEETQYF
TGTGCCAGCATCCTAGCGGGGGAAGAGACCCAGTACTTC
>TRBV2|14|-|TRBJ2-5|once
CASSDTQYQETQYF
TGTGCCAGCAGTGATACCCAGTACCAAGAGACCCAGTACTTC